Listed below are T cell receptor beta chains from one sample, sequenced in a study of blood T cell repertoires in COVID-19. Sequenced by immunoSEQ multiplex PCR; TCRdb stores in-frame clones only, minus some. The data show about 210,000 clones, 80% to 90% seen once. The sample consisted of PBMCs or T cells enriched from blood (not recorded which). The receptors were sampled from a young woman who had recovered from COVID-19. The CDR3 runs from the conserved cysteine through the conserved F or W.

j_call: TRBJ1-1
v_call: TRBV21-1
cdr3_aa: CASSKAKEDRNTEAFF

j_call: TRBJ2-7
v_call: TRBV28
cdr3_aa: CASSSGQGYEQYF

j_call: TRBJ1-3
v_call: TRBV5-5
cdr3_aa: CASSAPTGRNTIYF

j_call: TRBJ2-1
v_call: TRBV18
cdr3_aa: CASSPPTSSSYNEQFF

j_call: TRBJ1-6
v_call: TRBV25-1
cdr3_aa: CASSEGGRTVPYNSPLHF

j_call: TRBJ2-6
v_call: TRBV30
cdr3_aa: CAWRRDRALSGANVLTF

j_call: TRBJ1-6
v_call: TRBV11-2
cdr3_aa: CASSARTGFGSPLHF

j_call: TRBJ1-1
v_call: TRBV2
cdr3_aa: CAFGQGYTEAFF

j_call: TRBJ1-2
v_call: TRBV5-1
cdr3_aa: CASSWTGLDNGYTF

j_call: TRBJ1-2
v_call: TRBV28
cdr3_aa: CASSFFHLRDTANYGYTF

j_call: TRBJ2-7
v_call: TRBV10-3
cdr3_aa: CAISQPAGQGWYEQYF

j_call: TRBJ2-1
v_call: TRBV5-6
cdr3_aa: CASSLSGNSGYNEQFF

j_call: TRBJ1-1
v_call: TRBV9
cdr3_aa: CASSVEPGGDTEAFF

j_call: TRBJ1-2
v_call: TRBV15
cdr3_aa: CATSMTQGFGYTF